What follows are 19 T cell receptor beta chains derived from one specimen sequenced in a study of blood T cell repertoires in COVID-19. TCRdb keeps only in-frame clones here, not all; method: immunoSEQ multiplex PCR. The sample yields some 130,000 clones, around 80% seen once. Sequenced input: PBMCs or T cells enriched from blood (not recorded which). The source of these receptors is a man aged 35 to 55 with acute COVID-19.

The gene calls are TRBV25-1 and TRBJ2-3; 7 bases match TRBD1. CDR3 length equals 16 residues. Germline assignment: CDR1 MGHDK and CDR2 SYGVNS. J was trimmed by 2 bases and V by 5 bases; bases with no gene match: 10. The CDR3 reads CASSLLRTGATDTQYF. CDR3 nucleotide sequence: TGTGCCAGCAGTCTCCTCCGGACAGGTGCCACAGATACGCAGTATTTT.

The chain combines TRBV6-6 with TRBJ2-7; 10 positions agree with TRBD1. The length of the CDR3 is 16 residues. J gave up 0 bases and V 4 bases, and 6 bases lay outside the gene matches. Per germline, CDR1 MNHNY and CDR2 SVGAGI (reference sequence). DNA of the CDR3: TGTGCCAGCAGTTCCCGGACAGGGGGTACCTCCTACGAGCAGTACTTC. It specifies CASSSRTGGTSYEQYF.

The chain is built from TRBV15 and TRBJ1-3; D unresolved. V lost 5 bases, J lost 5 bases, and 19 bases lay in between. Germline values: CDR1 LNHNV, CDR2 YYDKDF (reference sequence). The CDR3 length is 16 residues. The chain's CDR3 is CATSRADTVNRNTIYF. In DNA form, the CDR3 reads TGTGCCACCAGCCGAGCCGATACGGTGAATCGAAACACCATATATTTT. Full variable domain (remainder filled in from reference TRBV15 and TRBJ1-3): DAMVIQNPRYQVTQFGKPVTLSCSQTLNHNVMYWYQQKSSQAPKLLFHYYDKDFNNEADTPDNFQSRRPNTSFCFLDIRSPGLGDTAMYLCATSRADTVNRNTIYFGEGSWLTVV.

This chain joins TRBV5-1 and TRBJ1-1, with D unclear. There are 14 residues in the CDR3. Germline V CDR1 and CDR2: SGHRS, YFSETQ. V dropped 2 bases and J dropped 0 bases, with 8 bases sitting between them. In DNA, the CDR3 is TGCGCCAGCAGCTTCACGGAGATGAACACTGAAGCTTTCTTT. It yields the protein CASSFTEMNTEAFF.

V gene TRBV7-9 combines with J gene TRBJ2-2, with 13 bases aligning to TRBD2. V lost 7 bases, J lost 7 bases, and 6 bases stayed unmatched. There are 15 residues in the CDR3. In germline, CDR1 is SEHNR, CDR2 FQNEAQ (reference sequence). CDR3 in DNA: TGTGCCAGCAACCTAGGACTAGCGGGAGTCGGGGAGCTGTTTTTT. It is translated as CASNLGLAGVGELFF. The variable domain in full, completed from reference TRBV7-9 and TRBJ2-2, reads DTGVSQNPRHKITKRGQNVTFRCDPISEHNRLYWYRQTLGQGPEFLTYFQNEAQLEKSRLLSDRFSAERPKGSFSTLEIQRTEQGDSAMYLCASNLGLAGVGELFFGEGSRLTVL.

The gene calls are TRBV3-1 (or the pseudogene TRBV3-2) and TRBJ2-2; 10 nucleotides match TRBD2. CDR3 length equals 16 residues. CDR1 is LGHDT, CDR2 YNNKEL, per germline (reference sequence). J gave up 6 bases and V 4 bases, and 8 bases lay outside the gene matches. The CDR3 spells CASSPAASGRSGELFF. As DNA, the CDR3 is TGTGCCAGCAGCCCTGCGGCTAGCGGGAGATCCGGGGAGCTGTTTTTT.

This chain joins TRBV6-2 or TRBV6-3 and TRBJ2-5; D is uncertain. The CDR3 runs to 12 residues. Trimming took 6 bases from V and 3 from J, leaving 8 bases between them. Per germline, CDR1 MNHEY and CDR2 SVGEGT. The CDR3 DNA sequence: TGTGCCAGCAGCCCGGCCGAAGAGACCCAGTACTTC. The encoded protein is CASSPAEETQYF.

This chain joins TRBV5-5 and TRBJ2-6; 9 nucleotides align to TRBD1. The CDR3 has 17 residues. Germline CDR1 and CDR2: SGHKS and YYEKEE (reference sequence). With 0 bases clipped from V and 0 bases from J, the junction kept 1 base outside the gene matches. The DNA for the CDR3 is TGTGCCAGCAGCTTGGCGGGACAGGGCTCTGGGGCCAACGTCCTGACTTTC. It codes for CASSLAGQGSGANVLTF.

CDR3 nucleotide sequence: TGCGCCAGCAGGGACTCCACCTACGAGCAGTACTTC. It specifies CASRDSTYEQYF. This chain joins TRBV5-1 and TRBJ2-7; weak D call: TRBD2 (5 bases). Trimming cost V 5 bases and J 2 bases, with 8 bases left between them. The CDR3 runs to 12 residues. Germline V CDR1 and CDR2: SGHRS, YFSETQ.

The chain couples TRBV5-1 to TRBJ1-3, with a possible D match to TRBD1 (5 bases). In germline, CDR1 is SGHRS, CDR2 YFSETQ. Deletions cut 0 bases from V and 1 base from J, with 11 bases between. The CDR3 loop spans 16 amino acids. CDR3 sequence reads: CASSLGSGGSGNTIYF. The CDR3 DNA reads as TGCGCCAGCAGCTTGGGTTCCGGGGGTTCTGGAAACACCATATATTTT. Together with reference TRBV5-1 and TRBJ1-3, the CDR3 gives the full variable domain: KAGVTQTPRYLIKTRGQQVTLSCSPISGHRSVSWYQQTPGQGLQFLFEYFSETQRNKGNFPGRFSGRQFSNSRSEMNVSTLELGDSALYLCASSLGSGGSGNTIYFGEGSWLTVV.

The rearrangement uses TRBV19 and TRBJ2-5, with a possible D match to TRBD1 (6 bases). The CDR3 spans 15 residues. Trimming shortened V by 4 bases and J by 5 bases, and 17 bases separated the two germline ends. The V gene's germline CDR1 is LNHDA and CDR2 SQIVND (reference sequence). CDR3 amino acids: CASSRGAGQGETQYF. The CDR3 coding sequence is TGTGCCAGTAGTAGAGGCGCAGGGCAGGGGGAGACCCAGTACTTC. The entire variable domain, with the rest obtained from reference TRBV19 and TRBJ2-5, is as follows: DGGITQSPKYLFRKEGQNVTLSCEQNLNHDAMYWYRQDPGQGLRLIYYSQIVNDFQKGDIAEGYSVSREKKESFPLTVTSAQKNPTAFYLCASSRGAGQGETQYFGPGTRLLVL.

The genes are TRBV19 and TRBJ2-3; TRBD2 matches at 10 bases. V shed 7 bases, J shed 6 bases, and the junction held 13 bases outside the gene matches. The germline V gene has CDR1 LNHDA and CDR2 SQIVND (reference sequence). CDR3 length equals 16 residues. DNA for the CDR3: TGTGCCAGTAAGGAGGGAGGACTAGCGGCGAGGGATACGCAGTATTTT. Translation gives CASKEGGLAARDTQYF.

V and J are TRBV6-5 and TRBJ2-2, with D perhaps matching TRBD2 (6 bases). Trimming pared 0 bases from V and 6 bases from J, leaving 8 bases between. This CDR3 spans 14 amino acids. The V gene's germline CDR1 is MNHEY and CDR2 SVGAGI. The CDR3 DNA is TGTGCCAGCAGTTACTCGCGGGGTTCCGGGGAGCTGTTTTTT. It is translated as CASSYSRGSGELFF.

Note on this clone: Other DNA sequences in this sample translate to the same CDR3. The CDR3 DNA reads as TGCGCCAGCAGCTTCCAAGGGGCTGGAAACACCATATATTTT. Its translation is CASSFQGAGNTIYF. J is TRBJ1-3 and V is TRBV5-1; D may be TRBD1 (5 bases). V was shortened by 2 bases and J by 2 bases, with 8 bases between the two germline ends. Germline-derived CDR1 and CDR2 are SGHRS and YFSETQ. The CDR3 spans 14 residues.

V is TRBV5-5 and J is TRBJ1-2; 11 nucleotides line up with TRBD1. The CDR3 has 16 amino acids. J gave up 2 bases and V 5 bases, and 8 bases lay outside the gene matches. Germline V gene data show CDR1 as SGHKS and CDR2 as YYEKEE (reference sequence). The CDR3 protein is CASRDPGQGGNYGYTF. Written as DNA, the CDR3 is TGTGCCAGCAGGGACCCGGGACAGGGGGGGAACTATGGCTACACCTTC.

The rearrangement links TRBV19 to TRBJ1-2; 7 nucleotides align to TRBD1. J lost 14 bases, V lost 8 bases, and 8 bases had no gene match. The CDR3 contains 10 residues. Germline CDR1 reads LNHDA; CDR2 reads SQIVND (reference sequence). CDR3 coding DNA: TGTGCCAGTCAAGACAGGGTTGAAACCTTC. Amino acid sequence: CASQDRVETF.

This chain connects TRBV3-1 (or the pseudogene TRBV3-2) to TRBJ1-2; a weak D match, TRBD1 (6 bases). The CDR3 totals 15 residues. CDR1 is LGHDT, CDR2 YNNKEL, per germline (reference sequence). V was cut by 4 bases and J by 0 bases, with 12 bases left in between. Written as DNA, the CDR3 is TGTGCCAGCAGCCGGACAGCTTTTACTAACTATGGCTACACCTTC. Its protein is CASSRTAFTNYGYTF.

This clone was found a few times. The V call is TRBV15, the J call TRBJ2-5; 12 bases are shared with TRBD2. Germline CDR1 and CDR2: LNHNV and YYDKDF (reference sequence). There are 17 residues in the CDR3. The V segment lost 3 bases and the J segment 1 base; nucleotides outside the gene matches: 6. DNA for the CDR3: TGTGCCACCAGCAGCCGGACTAGCGGGGACTTCCAAGAGACCCAGTACTTC. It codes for CATSSRTSGDFQETQYF. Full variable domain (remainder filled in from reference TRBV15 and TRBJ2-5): DAMVIQNPRYQVTQFGKPVTLSCSQTLNHNVMYWYQQKSSQAPKLLFHYYDKDFNNEADTPDNFQSRRPNTSFCFLDIRSPGLGDTAMYLCATSSRTSGDFQETQYFGPGTRLLVL.

The CDR3 here is CASSLTGPGTGDGYTF. DNA of the CDR3: TGTGCCAGCAGCCTCACGGGCCCCGGGACAGGGGATGGCTACACCTTC. The chain couples TRBV7-9 to TRBJ1-2; 10 bases fit TRBD1. The CDR3 is 16 residues long. V was pared by 5 bases and J by 6 bases, with 12 bases of the junction left unmatched. The germline V gene encodes CDR1 SEHNR and CDR2 FQNEAQ (reference sequence).